This TCR beta chain emerged from a study of blood T cell repertoires in COVID-19. Germline lookup yields CDR1 MDHEN and CDR2 SYDVKM. The CDR3 contains 13 residues. Trimming took 6 bases from V and 3 from J, leaving 9 bases between them. Authors' methods: Amplification with reference gene primers provided the estimates of nucleated cell counts. Some clones are missing from TCRdb's copy, which holds only in-frame ones; the method was immunoSEQ multiplex PCR. D and trimming were read from the DNA, whereas the V and J calls and clone size are those reported in that table. Counted here are tens of thousands of clones, around 83% occurring once; the ten biggest clones make up 6.5%.

The chain joins TRBV28 to TRBJ1-3; tentatively, D is TRBD1 (5 bases). This clonotype was sampled from a man between 60 and 75 years old with acute or convalescent COVID-19. Sequenced: peripheral blood. The CDR3 DNA sequence: TGTGCCAGCAGCGCGGGGCGTGGAAACACCATATATTTT. It yields the protein CASSAGRGNTIYF.